Below, 26 T cell receptor beta chains from the same sample are listed, as sequenced in a study of beta chain features in type 1 diabetes. The authors reverse transcribed all of the isolated RNA, so sequencing captured expressed TCRB transcripts. Only in-frame clones appear in the TCRdb table, and some are missing; sequencing was by immunoSEQ multiplex PCR. This sample yields 80,000 to 90,000 clones, of which 25% to 35% are seen a single time; approximately 0.46% belongs to the top ten. The sample comprised stem cell memory CD4+ T cells from blood. Source of these receptors: a woman aged 18-30 years in good health.

The chain employs TRBV9 and TRBJ2-2; no reliable D call. The germline V gene encodes CDR1 SGDLS and CDR2 YYNGEE. The ends were cut back, 2 bases at V and 6 bases at J, with 11 bases in the middle. The CDR3 consists of 14 residues. CDR3 sequence (DNA): TGTGCCAGCAGCGTCACCCTTGAGCCCGGGGAGCTGTTTTTT. As protein: CASSVTLEPGELFF.

This clone was counted only a few times. V and J are TRBV7-2 and TRBJ2-7, with 9 bases lining up with TRBD1. The CDR3 covers 17 residues. The germline gives CDR1 SGHTA, CDR2 FQGNSA. V dropped 5 bases and J dropped 3; count of bases not matched to a gene: 14. CDR3 region: CASSTGTGSSWRYEQYF. CDR3 nucleotides: TGTGCCAGCAGCACCGGGACAGGGTCCTCTTGGCGCTACGAGCAGTACTTC.

This clone turned up a few times. The V call is TRBV6-5, the J call TRBJ2-1; a weak D match, TRBD2 (6 bases). This CDR3 has 15 amino acids. Trimming stripped 6 bases from V and 4 bases from J, with 16 bases between. The germline gives CDR1 MNHEY, CDR2 SVGAGI. CDR3 region: CASRRTSSSYNEQFF. The CDR3 region has the DNA TGTGCCAGCAGAAGAACTAGCTCAAGTTACAATGAGCAGTTCTTC.

The genes are TRBV7-2 and TRBJ2-7; possibly TRBD1 for D (5 bases). CDR1 SGHTA and CDR2 FQGNSA come from the germline V gene. The CDR3 runs to 15 residues. The ends were cut back, 1 base at V and 2 bases at J, with 12 bases in the middle. This CDR3 reads CASSLVAGSAYEQYF. Written as DNA, the CDR3 is TGTGCCAGCAGCTTAGTTGCAGGGTCGGCCTACGAGCAGTACTTC.

The rearrangement links TRBV18 to TRBJ1-1; TRBD1 matches 7 bases. The CDR3 runs to 15 residues. The V gene end was trimmed by 5 bases and the J gene end by 8 bases; junction bases not matched to a gene: 14. Germline CDR1 and CDR2: KGHSH and LQKENI. The CDR3 protein is CASSARTGIGPEAFF. The CDR3 nucleotides read TGTGCCAGCTCAGCCCGGACAGGTATCGGGCCCGAAGCTTTCTTT.

This clone was seen more than once but under ten times. The chain has TRBV28 and TRBJ1-2; 9 bases are shared with TRBD1. Germline CDR1 reads MDHEN; CDR2 reads SYDVKM. This CDR3 region has 13 residues. The junction had 9 bases not matched to a gene; V was cut back by 8 bases and J by 8 bases. CDR3 residues: CASDQRDRGGYTF. The CDR3 nucleotides read TGTGCCAGCGACCAACGAGACAGGGGGGGCTACACCTTC.

This clone occurred a few times. This sequence joins TRBV27 and TRBJ1-4, with 9 bases aligning to TRBD1. The V segment lost 4 bases and the J segment 5 bases; nucleotides outside the gene matches: 5. Germline CDR1 reads MNHEY; CDR2 reads SMNVEV (reference sequence). The length of the CDR3 is 15 residues. CDR3 loop: CASSWDRAGNEKLFF. Written as DNA, the CDR3 is TGTGCCAGCAGTTGGGACAGGGCAGGGAATGAAAAACTGTTTTTT.

This clone was counted a few times. The chain recombines TRBV6-6 with TRBJ2-7; 7 nucleotides match TRBD1. With 6 bases clipped from V and 3 bases from J, the junction kept 5 bases outside the gene matches. The CDR3 is 13 amino acids. CDR1 and CDR2 (germline): MNHNY, SVGAGI (reference sequence). CDR3 bases: TGTGCCAGCAGCAGACAGGGAAGCTACGAGCAGTACTTC. This codes for CASSRQGSYEQYF.

The gene calls are TRBV2 and TRBJ1-2; D not certain. CDR3 length equals 12 residues. Germline V gives CDR1 SNHLY, CDR2 FYNNEI. Trimming cost V 7 bases and J 8 bases, with 14 bases left between them. CDR3 sequence: CASTPDYLGYTF. CDR3 nucleotides: TGTGCCAGCACTCCGGACTACCTGGGCTACACCTTC.

The table lists this clone with a count of one. The gene calls are TRBV19 and TRBJ1-3; 8 positions agree with TRBD1. Trimming took 5 bases from V and 4 from J; bases not matched to a gene: 4. The CDR3 is 14 amino acids. CDR1 is LNHDA and CDR2 is SQIVND in the germline V gene (reference sequence). As DNA, the CDR3 is TGTGCCAGTAGTGGATGGACAGGGGGAAACACCATATATTTT. This encodes CASSGWTGGNTIYF.

The J gene is TRBJ1-1, the V gene TRBV28; D uncertain. Germline V gene lookup returns CDR1 MDHEN and CDR2 SYDVKM. With 6 bases removed from V and 4 bases from J, the gap between germline ends came to 9 bases. The CDR3 sequence is 12 residues long. CDR3 protein: CASSLMFTEAFF. The CDR3 DNA sequence: TGTGCCAGCAGCCTTATGTTCACTGAAGCTTTCTTT.

This clone was seen more than once but under ten times. The rearrangement links TRBV27 to TRBJ2-3; D not certain. CDR3 size: 13 residues. Trimming took off 2 bases at V and 5 bases at J, with 8 bases between the two ends. The germline V gene has CDR1 MNHEY and CDR2 SMNVEV (reference sequence). CDR3 DNA sequence: TGTGCCAGCAGTTTAAGCCGCTTAGATACGCAGTATTTT. Its protein product is CASSLSRLDTQYF.

The V and J genes are TRBV7-2 and TRBJ2-6; weak D call: TRBD1 (7 bases). The CDR3 contains 17 residues. V shed 2 bases and J shed 10 bases, with 21 bases lying between them. Germline lookup yields CDR1 SGHTA and CDR2 FQGNSA. This CDR3 reads CASSLRQGGGGTNVLTF. DNA for the CDR3: TGTGCCAGCAGCTTACGACAGGGTGGGGGAGGCACGAACGTCCTGACTTTC. Using reference TRBV7-2 and TRBJ2-6 for the parts outside the CDR3, the full variable domain is GAGVSQSPSNKVTEKGKDVELRCDPISGHTALYWYRQSLGQGLEFLIYFQGNSAPDKSGLPSDRFSAERTGGSVSTLTIQRTQQEDSAVYLCASSLRQGGGGTNVLTFGAGSRLTVL.

V and J are TRBV12-5 and TRBJ2-5; 7 nucleotides agree with TRBD2. Per the germline V gene, CDR1 is LGHNT and CDR2 is FRNRAP. CDR3 length: 14 amino acids. V was clipped by 7 bases and J by 5 bases; unmatched bases: 10. CDR3 nucleotides: TGTGCTAGTGCTGGTTTGGTACTAGCGGAGACCCAGTACTTC. Protein sequence: CASAGLVLAETQYF. Complete variable domain (other parts from reference TRBV12-5 and TRBJ2-5): DARVTQTPRHKVTEMGQEVTMRCQPILGHNTVFWYRQTMMQGLELLAYFRNRAPLDDSGMPKDRFSAEMPDATLATLKIQPSEPRDSAVYFCASAGLVLAETQYFGPGTRLLVL.

As concerns this clone: At one of its ends the junction is not consistent with the germline gene, which may arise from a read error. The chain joins TRBV7-7 to TRBJ2-1; 8 nucleotides agree with TRBD2. From germline, CDR1 is SSHAT and CDR2 FNYEAQ (reference sequence). The length of the CDR3 is 15 residues. CDR3 coding DNA: TGTGCTAGCAGCTTGGGACTAGATACCTACAATGAGCAGTTCTTC. Protein: CASSLGLDTYNEQFF.

This clone was detected a few times. The chain couples TRBV7-2 to TRBJ2-1; 10 bases line up with TRBD1. The CDR3 is made up of 15 amino acids. Unmatched junction bases numbered 5, after V lost 5 bases and J lost 4 bases. Per germline, CDR1 SGHTA and CDR2 FQGNSA. Here the CDR3 reads CASSNDRGLYNEQFF. For the CDR3, the DNA is TGTGCCAGCAGCAACGACAGGGGGCTGTACAATGAGCAGTTCTTC.

The rearrangement links TRBV9 to TRBJ2-1; D is uncertain. The CDR3 has 15 residues. Trimming stripped 0 bases from V and 2 bases from J, with 9 bases between. Germline CDR1 reads SGDLS; CDR2 reads YYNGEE. CDR3 coding DNA: TGTGCCAGCAGCGTAGAGGTAGGAGCCTACAATGAGCAGTTCTTC. This translates into CASSVEVGAYNEQFF.

The chain employs TRBV30 and TRBJ2-6; 8 bases are a match to TRBD2. CDR1 is GTSNPN, CDR2 SVGIG, per germline (reference sequence). Trimming at V came to 2 bases and at J to 2 bases, leaving 8 bases not matched to a gene. This CDR3 has 17 amino acids. CDR3 region: CAWSQGSGGAGANVLTF. CDR3 nucleotides: TGTGCCTGGAGTCAGGGGTCCGGGGGGGCTGGGGCCAACGTCCTGACTTTC.

This clone was detected only a few times. The rearrangement links TRBV7-2 to TRBJ1-1; a possible D gene is TRBD1 (6 bases). The CDR3 is 15 amino acids. The germline V and J ends were trimmed by 5 bases and 4 bases, with 17 bases remaining between them. Per the germline V gene, CDR1 is SGHTA and CDR2 is FQGNSA. This chain's CDR3 is CASSLGTPRGTEAFF. The CDR3 DNA follows: TGTGCCAGCAGCCTAGGGACCCCCAGGGGCACTGAAGCTTTCTTT. Full variable domain (remainder filled in from reference TRBV7-2 and TRBJ1-1): GAGVSQSPSNKVTEKGKDVELRCDPISGHTALYWYRQSLGQGLEFLIYFQGNSAPDKSGLPSDRFSAERTGGSVSTLTIQRTQQEDSAVYLCASSLGTPRGTEAFFGQGTRLTVV.

Concerning this clone itself: Other nucleotide sequences from this sample produce the same CDR3. The genes are TRBV27 and TRBJ1-2; D not certain. V gave up 3 bases and J gave up 0 bases, with 8 bases separating them. The germline V gene encodes CDR1 MNHEY and CDR2 SMNVEV (reference sequence). The CDR3 consists of 14 residues. DNA for the CDR3: TGTGCCAGCAGTTTGTCCGTAGCTAACTATGGCTACACCTTC. Translated: CASSLSVANYGYTF.

This clone showed up just a few times. This sequence joins TRBV5-4 and TRBJ2-3; 8 bases are a match to TRBD2. V was pared by 0 bases and J by 2 bases, with 11 bases of the junction left unmatched. Germline CDR1 and CDR2: SGHNT and YYREEE (reference sequence). This CDR3 has 18 residues. The CDR3 is CASSLARASGRVTDTQYF. Written as DNA, the CDR3 is TGTGCCAGCAGCTTGGCCCGCGCGAGCGGGAGAGTCACAGATACGCAGTATTTT.

This clone was counted a few times. J is TRBJ2-3 and V is TRBV5-1; TRBD2 matches at 10 bases. The germline V gene has CDR1 SGHRS and CDR2 YFSETQ. The CDR3 runs 21 residues. J lost 4 bases, V lost 0 bases, and 20 bases had no gene match. The CDR3 spells CASSLARKAGGPTFGPDTQYF. CDR3 DNA: TGCGCCAGCAGCTTGGCCCGCAAAGCGGGGGGGCCTACCTTCGGCCCAGATACGCAGTATTTT.

This chain links TRBV4-1 with TRBJ1-5, with 8 bases lining up with TRBD1. Trimming cost V 0 bases and J 5 bases; bases outside gene matches: 12. The CDR3 is made up of 18 amino acids. Germline V gives CDR1 MGHRA, CDR2 YSYEKL. Here the CDR3 DNA reads TGCGCCAGCAGCCAAGATCCCGCCAGGGGGCCGCGATATCAGCCCCAGCATTTT. The encoded protein is CASSQDPARGPRYQPQHF.

This clone was seen only once. This sequence joins TRBV11-2 and TRBJ2-7; maybe TRBD1 (6 bases). V was cut by 5 bases and J by 0 bases, with 17 bases left in between. Germline CDR1 SGHAT, CDR2 FQNNGV. CDR3 length equals 16 residues. Written as DNA, the CDR3 is TGTGCCAGCAGCCCAGTGGGGGCTAGTGGCTCCTACGAGCAGTACTTC. Protein sequence: CASSPVGASGSYEQYF.

The chain is built from TRBV4-1 and TRBJ1-1; 8 nucleotides align to TRBD1. Germline CDR1 reads MGHRA; CDR2 reads YSYEKL. The CDR3 contains 15 residues. Trimming took 3 bases from V and 4 from J; bases not matched to a gene: 7. The CDR3 coding sequence is TGCGCCAGCAGCCAGGGAGACAGGGGAGCCACTGAAGCTTTCTTT. Protein: CASSQGDRGATEAFF.

The V and J genes are TRBV19 and TRBJ1-1; D gene uncertain. Looked up from germline, CDR1 is LNHDA and CDR2 is SQIVND (reference sequence). This CDR3 contains 14 residues. The V end lost 5 bases, the J end lost 1 base, and 11 bases lay between the germline ends. The CDR3 is CASSHLYTNTEAFF. As DNA, the CDR3 is TGTGCCAGTAGTCATTTGTACACGAACACTGAAGCTTTCTTT. Looking up the rest from reference TRBV19 and TRBJ1-1 gives the full variable domain: DGGITQSPKYLFRKEGQNVTLSCEQNLNHDAMYWYRQDPGQGLRLIYYSQIVNDFQKGDIAEGYSVSREKKESFPLTVTSAQKNPTAFYLCASSHLYTNTEAFFGQGTRLTVV.